Below are 27 T cell receptor beta chains sequenced from a single sample in a study of T cell responses to AZD1222 COVID-19 vaccine. TCRdb keeps only in-frame clones here, not all; method: immunoSEQ multiplex PCR. The data show over 100,000 clones, with 75% to 90% seen just once and about 3% held by the top ten. This material consisted of peripheral blood, taken on day 0 of AZD1222 vaccination. These TCRs come from an adult in good health.

This clone was seen just once. J is TRBJ1-5 and V is TRBV7-2, with D unresolved. Germline V gene lookup returns CDR1 SGHTA and CDR2 FQGNSA. V was clipped by 1 base and J by 3 bases, with 10 bases between them. CDR3 size: 15 residues. In DNA form, the CDR3 reads TGTGCCAGCAGCTTAGTCACGGGATACAATCAGCCCCAGCATTTT. It codes for CASSLVTGYNQPQHF.

The V and J genes are TRBV28 and TRBJ1-1; 7 positions agree with TRBD1. V lost 11 bases, J lost 3 bases, and 9 bases stayed unmatched. Germline V gene data show CDR1 as MDHEN and CDR2 as SYDVKM. CDR3 length: 13 amino acids. CDR3 residues: CAGNRGGYTEAFF. The CDR3 nucleotides are TGTGCCGGCAACCGAGGGGGCTACACTGAAGCTTTCTTT.

V gene TRBV9 combines with J gene TRBJ2-2; 9 positions agree with TRBD2. The ends lost 4 bases at V and 6 bases at J; junction bases unmatched: 7. The CDR3 is 15 residues long. Germline V gene data show CDR1 as SGDLS and CDR2 as YYNGEE. This CDR3 reads CASSSTSGHAGELFF. CDR3 DNA sequence: TGTGCCAGCAGCTCCACTAGCGGGCACGCCGGGGAGCTGTTTTTT.

This chain links TRBV7-2 with TRBJ1-6; D call uncertain. The length of the CDR3 is 12 residues. The ends were cut back, 4 bases at V and 10 bases at J, with 8 bases in the middle. Germline V gives CDR1 SGHTA, CDR2 FQGNSA. This CDR3 reads CASSSTVSPLHF. In DNA, the CDR3 is TGTGCCAGCAGCTCCACCGTCTCACCCCTCCACTTT.

The rearrangement uses TRBV28 and TRBJ2-3; D may be TRBD1 (6 bases). CDR3 length: 15 residues. V lost 5 bases, J lost 2 bases, and 14 bases lay in between. From germline, CDR1 is MDHEN and CDR2 SYDVKM. CDR3 sequence: CASSHTGQYTDTQYF. Here the CDR3 DNA reads TGTGCCAGCAGTCACACAGGGCAATACACAGATACGCAGTATTTT. Variable domain in full (rest from reference TRBV28 and TRBJ2-3): DVKVTQSSRYLVKRTGEKVFLECVQDMDHENMFWYRQDPGLGLRLIYFSYDVKMKEKGDIPEGYSVSREKKERFSLILESASTNQTSMYLCASSHTGQYTDTQYFGPGTRLTVL.

V gene TRBV18 combines with J gene TRBJ1-1; possible D gene TRBD1, 5 bases. From germline, CDR1 is KGHSH and CDR2 LQKENI. The CDR3 consists of 16 residues. V lost 1 base, J lost 0 bases, and 12 bases lay in between. Written as DNA, the CDR3 is TGTGCCAGCTCACCACTGGGGGAGGCTTTGAACACTGAAGCTTTCTTT. Translation gives CASSPLGEALNTEAFF.

This clone was seen only once. CDR3 region: CASSQGGDKYQETQYF. The CDR3 DNA follows: TGTGCCAGCAGCCAAGGTGGGGACAAGTACCAAGAGACCCAGTACTTC. The V gene is TRBV4-2, the J gene TRBJ2-5; possibly TRBD1 for D (6 bases). V was shortened by 1 base and J by 0 bases, with 12 bases between the two germline ends. Germline V gene lookup returns CDR1 LGHNA and CDR2 YNFKEQ. The CDR3 is 16 residues long.

Only one count was recorded for this clone. The chain employs TRBV10-3 and TRBJ1-1, with D hard to call. CDR1 ENHRY and CDR2 SYGVKD come from the germline V gene. This CDR3 region has 12 residues. Trimming took 3 bases from V and 4 from J, leaving 6 bases between them. The CDR3: CAISDGSTEAFF. The CDR3 bases are TGTGCCATCAGTGATGGAAGCACTGAAGCTTTCTTT.

V usage is TRBV7-2 and J usage is TRBJ2-6, with 7 bases matching TRBD1. The CDR3 is made up of 17 amino acids. Germline assignment: CDR1 SGHTA and CDR2 FQGNSA. The trim removed 5 bases at V and 0 bases at J, leaving 7 bases unmatched. In nucleotides, the CDR3 is TGTGCCAGCAGCGCGCAGGGGGTCAGCTCTGGGGCCAACGTCCTGACTTTC. Its translation: CASSAQGVSSGANVLTF.

CDR3 protein: CASSTPRLLAAPGELFF. The CDR3 nucleotides are TGTGCCAGCAGCACCCCTCGGCTACTAGCGGCCCCCGGGGAGCTGTTTTTT. The chain carries TRBV9 and TRBJ2-2; 8 bases line up with TRBD2. The germline V gene encodes CDR1 SGDLS and CDR2 YYNGEE. This CDR3 region has 17 residues. V gave up 4 bases and J gave up 6 bases; unmatched junction bases: 14.

The rearrangement joins TRBV9 to TRBJ2-5; 12 nucleotides align to TRBD1. After removal of 0 bases from V and 5 bases from J, the junction contained 2 bases not matched to a gene. Germline V gene data show CDR1 as SGDLS and CDR2 as YYNGEE. The CDR3 runs 15 residues. CDR3 nucleotides: TGTGCCAGCAGCGTAGAGGGGACAGGGGGCGAGACCCAGTACTTC. Amino acids: CASSVEGTGGETQYF.

V usage is TRBV4-3 and J usage is TRBJ2-3; 13 positions agree with TRBD2. In germline, CDR1 is LGHNA, CDR2 YSLEER. J lost 4 bases, V lost 5 bases, and 12 bases had no gene match. This CDR3 comprises 18 residues. The CDR3 DNA sequence: TGCGCCAGCAGCTCCCGAAAGACTAGCGGGGGGAGGTCAGATACGCAGTATTTT. Translation: CASSSRKTSGGRSDTQYF.

The CDR3: CATSVSWGTGELFF. The CDR3 nucleotides read TGTGCCACCAGTGTCTCTTGGGGTACCGGGGAGCTGTTTTTT. The chain has TRBV24-1 and TRBJ2-2; D is uncertain. Germline V gives CDR1 KGHDR, CDR2 SFDVKD. Trimming pared 5 bases from V and 5 bases from J, leaving 11 bases between. This CDR3 has 14 amino acids.

The V and J genes are TRBV7-9 and TRBJ1-3; D call uncertain. From germline, CDR1 is SEHNR and CDR2 FQNEAQ (reference sequence). Between the trimmed V and J ends, which lost 8 bases and 2 bases, there was a span of 10 bases. The CDR3 is 13 amino acids. CDR3 coding DNA: TGTGCCAGCTCCGTTGCCGCTGGAAACACCATATATTTT. The encoded protein is CASSVAAGNTIYF.

The V and J genes are TRBV11-2 and TRBJ2-5; D may be TRBD1 (5 bases). Trimming removed 4 bases at V and 3 bases at J, with 15 bases between. CDR1 is SGHAT, CDR2 FQNNGV, per germline. This CDR3 contains 15 residues. The CDR3: CASSSPWGMEETQYF. Here the CDR3 DNA reads TGTGCCAGCAGCTCCCCTTGGGGCATGGAAGAGACCCAGTACTTC.

The rearrangement joins TRBV2 to TRBJ1-1; D might be TRBD1 (6 bases). CDR1 and CDR2 from the germline V gene are SNHLY and FYNNEI. This CDR3 contains 14 residues. Trimming left V 2 bases short and J 3 bases short, with 10 bases between. The CDR3 sequence is CASSERGAHTEAFF. The CDR3 nucleotides are TGTGCCAGCAGTGAACGGGGGGCCCACACTGAAGCTTTCTTT.

The chain is built from TRBV5-4 and TRBJ2-5; 7 positions match TRBD2. This CDR3 region has 16 residues. CDR1 is SGHNT, CDR2 YYREEE, per germline (reference sequence). V gave up 0 bases and J gave up 5 bases; unmatched junction bases: 10. Here the CDR3 DNA reads TGTGCCAGCAGCTTGGAACCTAGCGGAAACCGGGAGACCCAGTACTTC. Protein sequence: CASSLEPSGNRETQYF.

This rearrangement joins TRBV2 to TRBJ1-3, with 10 bases that match TRBD1. This CDR3 region has 16 residues. Germline trimming cut 3 bases from V and 4 bases from J; bases unmatched to any gene: 6. The germline gives CDR1 SNHLY, CDR2 FYNNEI. The CDR3 loop is CASSEGQGLSGNTIYF. As DNA, the CDR3 is TGTGCCAGCAGTGAGGGACAGGGGTTGTCCGGAAACACCATATATTTT.

V is TRBV6-5 and J is TRBJ2-4, with 8 bases lining up with TRBD1. V dropped 5 bases and J dropped 2; count of bases not matched to a gene: 2. Germline assignment: CDR1 MNHEY and CDR2 SVGAGI. There are 14 residues in the CDR3. The CDR3 coding sequence is TGTGCCAGCAGTCGGACAGGGTCCAAAAACATTCAGTACTTC. It specifies CASSRTGSKNIQYF.

The gene calls are TRBV29-1 and TRBJ1-2, with D possibly TRBD1 on 5 matching bases. CDR3 length: 13 amino acids. Trimming stripped 5 bases from V and 7 bases from J, with 17 bases between. Germline-derived CDR1 and CDR2 are SQVTM and ANQGSEA. The CDR3 here is CSVWSGRDGGYTF. In DNA, the CDR3 is TGCAGCGTTTGGTCAGGGAGGGACGGTGGCTACACCTTC. The whole variable domain, remainder taken from reference TRBV29-1 and TRBJ1-2, is SAVISQKPSRDICQRGTSLTIQCQVDSQVTMMFWYRQQPGQSLTLIATANQGSEATYESGFVIDKFPISRPNLTFSTLTVSNMSPEDSSIYLCSVWSGRDGGYTFGSGTRLTVV.

This clone was seen only a few times. J is TRBJ1-2 and V is TRBV27; unclear D gene. V was pared by 4 bases and J by 8 bases, with 14 bases between. The CDR3 covers 13 residues. The germline V gene encodes CDR1 MNHEY and CDR2 SMNVEV (reference sequence). CDR3 protein: CASSSFSGQGYTF. The CDR3 DNA reads as TGTGCCAGCAGTTCCTTTTCCGGTCAAGGCTACACCTTC.

The chain is built from TRBV15 and TRBJ2-7; D possibly corresponds to TRBD2 (6 bases). CDR1 LNHNV and CDR2 YYDKDF come from the germline V gene (reference sequence). V gave up 9 bases and J gave up 2 bases, with 17 bases separating them. The CDR3 spans 14 residues. The CDR3, as DNA: TGTGCCACTAAGCGGTCTAGCGCACCCTACGAGCAGTACTTC. Translating gives CATKRSSAPYEQYF.

This rearrangement joins TRBV4-1 to TRBJ2-7; 9 bases line up with TRBD2. The V gene's germline CDR1 is MGHRA and CDR2 YSYEKL. The V and J ends lost 3 bases and 4 bases, in that order; junction bases with no gene match: 1. This CDR3 has 13 residues. The CDR3 DNA is TGCGCCAGCAGCCACGGACTAGCGTACGAGCAGTACTTC. Amino acids: CASSHGLAYEQYF.

The chain combines TRBV6-6 with TRBJ2-7; 13 nucleotides agree with TRBD2. This CDR3 has 14 amino acids. V dropped 6 bases and J dropped 6; count of bases not matched to a gene: 5. The germline gives CDR1 MNHNY, CDR2 SVGAGI (reference sequence). The CDR3 loop is CASSPGLAGSEQYF. CDR3 coding DNA: TGTGCCAGCAGCCCGGGACTAGCGGGGTCCGAGCAGTACTTC.

J is TRBJ2-7 and V is TRBV7-3; D unresolved. This CDR3 has 14 residues. Germline V gene sequence: CDR1 SGHTA, CDR2 FQGTGA. The ends were cut back, 5 bases at V and 3 bases at J, with 14 bases in the middle. In nucleotides, the CDR3 is TGTGCCAGCAGCCCGAAGGGTGGTAGCTACGAGCAGTACTTC. As protein: CASSPKGGSYEQYF.

The rearrangement uses TRBV29-1 and TRBJ1-1; D remains ambiguous. There are 14 residues in the CDR3. Between the trimmed V and J ends, which lost 7 bases and 2 bases, there was a span of 17 bases. Germline V CDR1 and CDR2: SQVTM, ANQGSEA. CDR3 coding DNA: TGCAGCGCTTCCTATGTGATGAAAAACACTGAAGCTTTCTTT. This sequence encodes CSASYVMKNTEAFF.

The V gene is TRBV7-3, the J gene TRBJ2-2, with a weak D call TRBD2 (6 bases). Per the germline V gene, CDR1 is SGHTA and CDR2 is FQGTGA. V lost 3 bases and J 4 bases, leaving 9 bases between the germline ends. The CDR3 is made up of 14 amino acids. This CDR3 is CASSLAGSTGELFF. CDR3 in DNA: TGTGCCAGCAGCTTGGCGGGATCCACCGGGGAGCTGTTTTTT.